These 26 T cell receptor beta chains were sequenced from one sample in a study of CXCR3-negative and CXCR3-positive naive CD8 T cells. Through 5' RACE with UMI labels, the TRB cDNA libraries were prepared. TCRdb re-called the 5' RACE reads; every CDR3 protein appears as one record, without DNA. The sample has over 55,000 distinct CDR3 sequences. The sequenced sample consisted of memory CD8+ T cells from blood. Receptors were obtained from a human donor in good health. Some clones in this sample may be carry-over from other donors' samples.

The chain has TRBV20-1 and TRBJ2-7; TCRdb lists TRBD1, though no DNA is available to test this call. Germline lookup yields CDR1 DFQATT and CDR2 SNEGSKA (reference sequence). The CDR3 extends over 14 amino acids. This CDR3 reads CSARDRGRFYEQYF.

V usage is TRBV29-1 and J usage is TRBJ2-1; the D call from TCRdb, TRBD1, cannot be confirmed without DNA. The CDR3 loop spans 14 amino acids. Per germline, CDR1 SQVTM and CDR2 ANQGSEA. CDR3 residues: CSVLDRDSYNEQFF.

The V and J genes are TRBV20-1 and TRBJ2-1; TCRdb picks TRBD1, but there is no DNA to check that call. Germline assignment: CDR1 DFQATT and CDR2 SNEGSKA (reference sequence). This CDR3 has 14 amino acids. This CDR3 reads CSAPTGVAYNEQFF.

The J gene is TRBJ2-7, the V gene TRBV7-9. The CDR3 is made up of 17 amino acids. The germline V gene encodes CDR1 SEHNR and CDR2 FQNEAQ (reference sequence). The CDR3: CASSLTLLVSCHYEQYF.

V and J are TRBV6-4 and TRBJ2-3; the TRBD1 assignment by TCRdb is unverifiable without DNA. The length of the CDR3 is 15 residues. Germline V gene sequence: CDR1 MRHNA, CDR2 SNTAGT. This CDR3 is CASSETGGSTDTQYF.

The V and J genes are TRBV29-1 and TRBJ1-5; the TCRdb D gene call, TRBD1, has no DNA to confirm it. Germline values: CDR1 SQVTM, CDR2 ANQGSEA. The CDR3 covers 13 residues. The CDR3 is CSPLAHSNQPQHF.

The rearrangement uses TRBV28 and TRBJ2-2; TCRdb's assignment of TRBD1 cannot be checked, as there is no DNA. CDR1 is MDHEN and CDR2 is SYDVKM in the germline V gene. The CDR3 is 18 amino acids. The CDR3 reads CASSLLAPGDPNTGELFF.

V usage is TRBV23-1 and J usage is TRBJ2-2. TRBV23-1 is identified as an open reading frame with a role that is uncertain. This CDR3 is 19 amino acids long. CDR3 loop: CASSQPSTHHNPNTGELFF.

The CDR3 reads CASSQGPGQGSVGDNEQFF. The chain couples TRBV4-1 to TRBJ2-1; the TRBD1 assignment by TCRdb is unverifiable without DNA. Germline lookup yields CDR1 MGHRA and CDR2 YSYEKL. The CDR3 spans 19 residues.

Here the CDR3 reads CASKTPGDGTDTQYF. The J gene is TRBJ2-3, the V gene TRBV10-2; TCRdb returns TRBD1, unconfirmable since there is no DNA. The CDR3 runs 15 residues. Per the germline V gene, CDR1 is WSHSY and CDR2 is SAAADI.

The chain recombines TRBV7-3 with TRBJ2-3; the D call of TRBD2 rests on TCRdb alone, since no DNA is present to check it. Looked up from germline, CDR1 is SGHTA and CDR2 is FQGTGA. CDR3 length: 14 amino acids. This CDR3 is CASSPQRDSDTQYF.

The chain has TRBV2 and TRBJ1-2; the TCRdb D gene call, TRBD1, has no DNA to confirm it. Germline-derived CDR1 and CDR2 are SNHLY and FYNNEI. The CDR3 has 14 residues. Here the CDR3 reads CASRTRQGNYGYTF.

The V and J genes are TRBV29-1 and TRBJ2-2; TCRdb's assignment of TRBD1 cannot be checked, as there is no DNA. Germline CDR1 and CDR2: SQVTM and ANQGSEA. CDR3 size: 14 residues. Here the CDR3 reads CSVTGTGQNGELFF.

The chain joins TRBV9 to TRBJ2-7; there is no DNA to check the TCRdb D call of TRBD1. Germline lookup yields CDR1 SGDLS and CDR2 YYNGEE. This CDR3 has 15 residues. The CDR3 spells CASSVAWGASYEQYF.

The chain is built from TRBV7-9 and TRBJ2-5; there is no DNA to check the TCRdb D call of TRBD1. Germline assignment: CDR1 SEHNR and CDR2 FQNEAQ (reference sequence). This CDR3 is 15 amino acids long. The chain's CDR3 is CASSSPDREQETQYF.

The gene calls are TRBV15 and TRBJ2-7; the D gene TCRdb calls, TRBD1, cannot be checked with no DNA. CDR1 is LNHNV and CDR2 is YYDKDF in the germline V gene (reference sequence). This CDR3 region has 14 residues. This CDR3 reads CATSRADRDYEQYF.

The V call is TRBV28, the J call TRBJ1-5; TCRdb calls TRBD1, which cannot be checked without DNA. CDR1 is MDHEN and CDR2 is SYDVKM in the germline V gene. This CDR3 spans 15 amino acids. The CDR3 here is CASSTDRGYNQPQHF.

The rearrangement joins TRBV7-9 to TRBJ1-4. CDR3 length equals 15 residues. The germline gives CDR1 SEHNR, CDR2 FQNEAQ (reference sequence). This CDR3 reads CASSLVTEFNEKLFF.

CDR3 residues: CASNNQPLLPF. The chain recombines TRBV7-9 with TRBJ1-3; TCRdb proposes TRBD1, but this gene call is untestable without DNA. The CDR3 is 11 residues long. CDR1 and CDR2 (germline): SEHNR, FQNEAQ (reference sequence).

The gene calls are TRBV20-1 and TRBJ2-3; TCRdb picks TRBD1, but there is no DNA to check that call. The CDR3 length is 19 residues. Germline V gene data show CDR1 as DFQATT and CDR2 as SNEGSKA (reference sequence). The chain's CDR3 is CSARVPHYGEKGPTDTQYF.

J is TRBJ2-7 and V is TRBV5-1. This CDR3 is built from 13 residues. Germline V lookup: CDR1 SGHRS, CDR2 YFSETQ. The CDR3 reads CASSLGPTYEQYF.

The chain joins TRBV15 to TRBJ2-1; TCRdb lists TRBD2, though no DNA is available to test this call. The germline V gene encodes CDR1 LNHNV and CDR2 YYDKDF (reference sequence). The CDR3 has 14 residues. The CDR3 sequence: CATSIGTLGNEQFF.

The chain carries TRBV7-9 and TRBJ2-5; TCRdb returns TRBD2, unconfirmable since there is no DNA. The CDR3 contains 16 residues. Germline V gene data show CDR1 as SEHNR and CDR2 as FQNEAQ (reference sequence). The CDR3 region is CASTALFQGGRETQYF.

The V gene is TRBV6-5, the J gene TRBJ2-1; TCRdb picks TRBD2, but there is no DNA to check that call. This CDR3 has 15 amino acids. From germline, CDR1 is MNHEY and CDR2 SVGAGI. The CDR3 loop is CASSPPTSGNNEQFF.

The chain employs TRBV21-1 and TRBJ2-1; TCRdb proposes TRBD2, but this gene call is untestable without DNA. TRBV21-1 constitutes a pseudogene. The CDR3 extends over 18 amino acids. CDR3 sequence: CASSKNGTRALEGNEQFF.

The chain uses TRBV12-3 or TRBV12-4 and TRBJ2-7. The CDR3 covers 12 residues. CDR3 sequence: CASNLYGDEQYF.